This passage covers 2 T cell receptor beta chains from one sample sequenced in a study of shared clonotypes between healthy human individuals. The assay was immunoSEQ multiplex PCR, and TCRdb's table has in-frame clones only and misses some. The repertoire consists of about 110,000 clones, with 55% to 70% occurring once and the leading ten covering approximately 23%. Sequencing was performed on memory CD8+ T cells sorted from blood. Subset specified: CD45RO+ cells pooled with CCR7-negative TemRA cells. The receptor source for this set is a woman aged 25 to 39 in good health.

The chain couples TRBV2 to TRBJ1-3, with 10 bases that match TRBD1. The CDR3 extends over 15 amino acids. J gave up 7 bases and V 6 bases, and 9 bases lay outside the gene matches. CDR1 SNHLY and CDR2 FYNNEI come from the germline V gene. The CDR3 nucleotides are TGTGCCAGCAGACCAGACAGGGGGCTTAGGAACACCATATATTTT. Amino acid sequence: CASRPDRGLRNTIYF.

J is TRBJ2-5 and V is TRBV30; tentatively, D is TRBD1 or TRBD2 (6 bases each). The assigned J gene may be wrong: the sequence end matches TRBJ2-7 better. Germline CDR1 reads GTSNPN; CDR2 reads SVGIG (reference sequence). The CDR3 extends over 13 amino acids. The CDR3: CAWSVQGGNEQYF. The CDR3 region has the DNA TGTGCCTGGAGTGTACAGGGCGGGAACGAGCAGTACTTC.